These T cell receptor beta chains were read from a single sample in a study of OX40 agonist ivuxolimab in advanced cancers. Measured with immunoSEQ multiplex PCR; TCRdb has only the in-frame clones, and not every one. The profile shows around 76,000 clones, 84% of them singletons. The sequenced sample was CD4+ or CD8+ T cells sorted from blood, obtained in a trial of the OX40 agonist ivuxolimab. The receptors were sampled from an adult with an advanced solid tumor such as melanoma, head and neck, liver or kidney cancer. Each CDR3 is given with its conserved first and last residue. Each record gives: clone size, J gene, D gene, V gene, CDR3 protein, CDR3 DNA. D genes are given only for firm matches. Rows give clone size only sometimes, using once, few, many, or a class for an expanded clone.

.	TRBJ2-5	.	TRBV5-4	CASSLGGDPIWETQYF	TGTGCCAGCAGCTTGGGGGGGGATCCTATCTGGGAGACCCAGTACTTC
few	TRBJ1-2	.	TRBV4-3	CASSQRLPPDYGYTF	TGCGCCAGCAGCCAACGACTTCCACCCGACTATGGCTACACCTTC
few	TRBJ1-1	.	TRBV7-7	CASSLTRESPEAFF	TGTGCTAGCAGCCTTACGAGGGAGTCCCCCGAAGCTTTCTTT
.	TRBJ2-3	.	TRBV10-3	CAIGSDTDTQYF	TGTGCCATCGGCTCAGACACAGATACGCAGTATTTT
.	TRBJ1-2	.	TRBV29-1	CSVESGPYPYGYTF	TGCAGCGTTGAATCCGGCCCATACCCCTATGGCTACACCTTC
.	TRBJ1-5	.	TRBV19	CASLGQVNQPQHF	TGTGCCAGTCTCGGGCAGGTTAATCAGCCCCAGCATTTT
.	TRBJ2-1	.	TRBV5-6	CASSWGMTDQFF	TGTGCCAGCAGCTGGGGGATGACGGATCAGTTCTTC
.	TRBJ2-7	.	TRBV7-3	CASSLNRRGDEQYF	TGTGCCAGCAGCTTAAATCGAAGGGGCGACGAGCAGTACTTC
.	TRBJ2-5	.	TRBV11-3	CASSFGVDETQYF	TGTGCCAGCAGCTTTGGGGTTGACGAGACCCAGTACTTC
few	TRBJ1-3	TRBD1	TRBV18	CASSQTTGRRSGNTIYF	TGTGCCAGCTCACAGACGACAGGGAGGAGATCTGGAAACACCATATATTTT
.	TRBJ2-1	.	TRBV9	CASSVLGLPYNEQFF	TGTGCCAGCAGCGTGTTGGGACTTCCGTACAATGAGCAGTTCTTC
.	TRBJ1-2	.	TRBV2	CASSEALSWDGYTF	TGTGCCAGCAGTGAAGCGCTTAGTTGGGATGGCTACACCTTC
.	TRBJ2-7	.	TRBV5-1	CASSLAKVEGYSYEQYF	TGCGCCAGCAGCTTGGCCAAGGTCGAGGGATACTCCTACGAGCAGTACTTC
.	TRBJ2-7	TRBD1	TRBV5-1	CASSLSVQGAGEQYF	TGCGCCAGCAGCTTGTCAGTCCAGGGGGCAGGGGAGCAGTACTTC
few	TRBJ1-2	.	TRBV27	CASSLNWASYGYTF	TGTGCCAGCAGCCTAAACTGGGCTAGCTATGGCTACACCTTC
.	TRBJ1-2	.	TRBV10-3	CAISESRGANNYGYTF	TGTGCCATCAGTGAGTCGAGGGGGGCAAATAACTATGGCTACACCTTC
once	TRBJ2-3	.	TRBV7-2	CASSRPGGADTQYF	TGTGCCAGCAGCAGACCGGGGGGCGCAGATACGCAGTATTTT
.	TRBJ1-4	TRBD1	TRBV5-1	CASSLEGQIRPFEKLFF	TGCGCCAGCAGCTTGGAGGGACAGATTCGCCCTTTTGAAAAACTGTTTTTT
.	TRBJ1-2	TRBD1	TRBV7-8	CASSLVPRRDRGGKNYGYTF	TGTGCCAGCAGCTTAGTACCCCGACGGGACAGGGGAGGGAAGAACTATGGCTACACCTTC
few	TRBJ2-7	TRBD1	TRBV7-9	CASSRDSLSYEQYF	TGTGCCAGCAGCAGGGACAGCCTCTCCTACGAGCAGTACTTC
.	TRBJ2-1	TRBD2	TRBV5-1	CASSLGVTSGNEQFF	TGCGCCAGCAGCTTGGGTGTGACTAGCGGCAATGAGCAGTTCTTC
.	TRBJ1-5	.	TRBV28	CASSLYAPGQGFYQPQHF	TGTGCCAGCAGTTTATACGCGCCGGGACAAGGCTTCTATCAGCCCCAGCATTTT
.	TRBJ1-5	.	TRBV7-2	CASSKQGGSQPQHF	TGTGCCAGCAGCAAACAGGGCGGTAGTCAGCCCCAGCATTTT
.	TRBJ2-7	.	TRBV4-1	CASSVSVAYEQYF	TGCGCCAGCAGCGTAAGTGTAGCCTACGAGCAGTACTTC
.	TRBJ1-2	.	TRBV7-2	CASSLEYAVYGYTF	TGTGCCAGCAGCTTAGAATACGCGGTGTATGGCTACACCTTC
once	TRBJ1-3	TRBD1	TRBV18	CASSQGQGASGNTIYF	TGTGCCAGCTCACAGGGACAGGGGGCTTCTGGAAACACCATATATTTT
.	TRBJ1-5	.	TRBV6-4	CASSDKGGGRYQPQHF	TGTGCCAGCAGTGACAAAGGGGGGGGTCGATATCAGCCCCAGCATTTT
once	TRBJ2-7	.	TRBV19	CASSRAGVVNEQYF	TGTGCCAGTAGTAGAGCAGGGGTTGTCAACGAGCAGTACTTC
few	TRBJ1-5	TRBD1	TRBV28	CASRPGTGGDQPQHF	TGTGCCAGCAGACCCGGGACAGGGGGGGATCAGCCCCAGCATTTT
.	TRBJ1-2	TRBD1	TRBV4-3	CASSQDRGQGVYGYTF	TGCGCCAGCAGCCAAGATAGGGGACAGGGAGTCTATGGCTACACCTTC
.	TRBJ1-1	TRBD1	TRBV11-2	CASSRSPDRRSPQTEAFF	TGTGCCAGCAGCAGAAGCCCGGACAGGCGCTCTCCACAGACTGAAGCTTTCTTT
.	TRBJ2-1	.	TRBV7-2	CASSSLGEQFF	TGTGCCAGCAGCTCGCTCGGTGAGCAGTTCTTC
.	TRBJ2-1	.	TRBV10-1	CASSAGGNNEQFF	TGCGCCAGCAGTGCGGGGGGCAACAATGAGCAGTTCTTC
.	TRBJ1-1	.	TRBV4-3	CASSQDQGLTSSFF	TGCGCCAGCAGCCAAGATCAGGGGTTAACATCCTCTTTCTTT
.	TRBJ2-3	.	TRBV7-9	CASSLGGDTDTQYF	TGTGCCAGCAGCTTAGGGGGGGACACAGATACGCAGTATTTT
.	TRBJ1-2	.	TRBV2	CASILEASNYGYTF	TGTGCCAGCATCCTAGAGGCCTCTAACTATGGCTACACCTTC
few	TRBJ1-5	.	TRBV19	CASRVHGMDQPQHF	TGTGCCAGTAGGGTTCATGGGATGGATCAGCCCCAGCATTTT
.	TRBJ2-1	.	TRBV11-3	CASSLGTLNEQFF	TGTGCCAGCAGCCTCGGGACCCTTAATGAGCAGTTCTTC
.	TRBJ2-3	.	TRBV25-1	CASRGSTDTQYF	TGTGCCAGCAGGGGAAGCACAGATACGCAGTATTTT
.	TRBJ2-1	.	TRBV10-3	CAISESLLDGEQFF	TGTGCCATCAGTGAGTCCTTACTAGACGGTGAGCAGTTCTTC
.	TRBJ2-7	TRBD2	TRBV7-2	CASRLGSGGYEQYF	TGTGCCAGTCGCTTAGGGTCGGGGGGTTACGAGCAGTACTTC
.	TRBJ1-6	.	TRBV7-2	CASSSPTGPISPLHF	TGTGCCAGCAGCTCCCCCACAGGACCAATTTCACCCCTCCACTTT
.	TRBJ1-5	.	TRBV11-2	CASSRAGHQPQHF	TGTGCCAGCAGTAGGGCAGGGCATCAGCCCCAGCATTTT
.	TRBJ1-4	TRBD1	TRBV5-1	CASSLRQGARDEKLFF	TGCGCCAGCAGCTTACGGCAGGGGGCACGGGATGAAAAACTGTTTTTT
.	TRBJ1-1	.	TRBV4-3	CASRNMNTEAFF	TGCGCCAGCAGAAACATGAACACTGAAGCTTTCTTT
.	TRBJ1-2	.	TRBV7-9	CASNPFAGTPYGYTF	TGTGCCAGCAACCCTTTCGCCGGGACGCCATATGGCTACACCTTC
once	TRBJ1-1	.	TRBV6-6	CASSYSGGNTEAFF	TGTGCCAGCAGTTACTCGGGGGGTAACACTGAAGCTTTCTTT
.	TRBJ2-6	TRBD1	TRBV5-1	CASSPGQGAVGANVLTF	TGCGCCAGCAGCCCGGGACAGGGGGCTGTGGGGGCCAACGTCCTGACTTTC
.	TRBJ2-7	.	TRBV18	CASSPPSVGTEQYF	TGTGCCAGCTCACCCCCGTCGGTGGGGACCGAGCAGTACTTC
once	TRBJ1-1	TRBD1	TRBV18	CASSPTGENTEAFF	TGTGCCAGCTCACCGACAGGGGAGAACACTGAAGCTTTCTTT
.	TRBJ2-5	.	TRBV7-9	CASSLDWGLETQYF	TGTGCCAGCAGCTTAGATTGGGGTTTGGAGACCCAGTACTTC
.	TRBJ1-2	.	TRBV5-1	CASSLNRVANYGYTF	TGCGCCAGCAGCTTGAACAGGGTCGCTAACTATGGCTACACCTTC
once	TRBJ1-4	.	TRBV10-1	CASSVRGWAEKLFF	TGCGCCAGCAGCGTCCGGGGATGGGCTGAAAAACTGTTTTTT
.	TRBJ1-1	TRBD1	TRBV4-1	CASSQDYIQGARTEAFF	TGCGCCAGCAGCCAAGATTACATACAGGGGGCGAGGACTGAAGCTTTCTTT